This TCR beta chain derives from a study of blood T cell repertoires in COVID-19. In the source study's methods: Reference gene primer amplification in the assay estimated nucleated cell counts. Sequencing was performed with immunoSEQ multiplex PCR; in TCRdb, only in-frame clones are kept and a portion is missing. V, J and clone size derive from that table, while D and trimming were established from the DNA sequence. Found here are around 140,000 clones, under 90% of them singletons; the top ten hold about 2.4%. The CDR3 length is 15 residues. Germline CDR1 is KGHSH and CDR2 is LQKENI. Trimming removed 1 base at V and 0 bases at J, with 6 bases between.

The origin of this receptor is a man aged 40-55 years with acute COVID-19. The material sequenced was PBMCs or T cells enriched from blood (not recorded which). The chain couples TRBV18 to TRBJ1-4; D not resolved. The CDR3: CASSPRRTTNEKLFF. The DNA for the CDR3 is TGTGCCAGCTCACCACGGAGGACAACTAATGAAAAACTGTTTTTT.